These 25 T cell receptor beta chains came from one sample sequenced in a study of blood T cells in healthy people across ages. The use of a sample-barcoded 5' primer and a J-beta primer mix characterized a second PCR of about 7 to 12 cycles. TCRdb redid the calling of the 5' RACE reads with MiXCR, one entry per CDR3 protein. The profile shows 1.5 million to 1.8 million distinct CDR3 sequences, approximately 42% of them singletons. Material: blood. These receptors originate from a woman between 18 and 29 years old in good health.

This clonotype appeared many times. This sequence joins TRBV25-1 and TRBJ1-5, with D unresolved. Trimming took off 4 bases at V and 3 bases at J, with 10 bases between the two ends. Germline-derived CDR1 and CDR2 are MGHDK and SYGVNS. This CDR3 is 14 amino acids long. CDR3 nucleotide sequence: TGTGCCAGCAGTGCGGATGAAGTCAATCAGCCCCAGCATTTT. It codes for CASSADEVNQPQHF.

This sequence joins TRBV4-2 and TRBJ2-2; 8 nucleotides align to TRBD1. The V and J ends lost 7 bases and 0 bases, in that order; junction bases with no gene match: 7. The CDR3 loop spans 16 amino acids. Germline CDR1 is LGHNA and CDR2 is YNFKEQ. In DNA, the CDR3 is TGTGCCAGCAAAAAGGGACAGGACTCGAACACCGGGGAGCTGTTTTTT. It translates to CASKKGQDSNTGELFF.

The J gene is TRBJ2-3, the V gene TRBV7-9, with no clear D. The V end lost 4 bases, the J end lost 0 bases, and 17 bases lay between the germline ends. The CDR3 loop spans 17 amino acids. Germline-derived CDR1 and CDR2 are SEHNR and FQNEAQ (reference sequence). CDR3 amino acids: CASSYTLSSPSTDTQYF. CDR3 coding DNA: TGTGCCAGCAGCTACACCCTGAGTAGTCCTAGCACAGATACGCAGTATTTT.

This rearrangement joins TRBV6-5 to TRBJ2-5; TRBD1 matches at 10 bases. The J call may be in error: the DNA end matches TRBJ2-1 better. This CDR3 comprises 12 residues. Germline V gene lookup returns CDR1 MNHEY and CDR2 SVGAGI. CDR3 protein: CALGQGGETQFF. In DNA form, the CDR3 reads TGTGCCCTAGGACAGGGGGGAGAGACCCAGTTCTTC.

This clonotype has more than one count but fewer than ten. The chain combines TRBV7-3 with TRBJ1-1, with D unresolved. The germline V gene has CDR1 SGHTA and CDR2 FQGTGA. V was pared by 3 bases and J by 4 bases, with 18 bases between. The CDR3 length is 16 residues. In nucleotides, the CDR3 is TGTGCCAGCAGCTTTAGTCCCCGGCCGTTGGGCACTGAAGCTTTCTTT. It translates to CASSFSPRPLGTEAFF.

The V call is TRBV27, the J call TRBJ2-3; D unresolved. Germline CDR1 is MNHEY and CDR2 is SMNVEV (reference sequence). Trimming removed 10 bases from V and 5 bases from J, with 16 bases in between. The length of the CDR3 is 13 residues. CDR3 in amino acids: CATAVRGRDTQYF. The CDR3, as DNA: TGTGCCACCGCCGTGAGAGGTAGAGATACGCAGTATTTT.

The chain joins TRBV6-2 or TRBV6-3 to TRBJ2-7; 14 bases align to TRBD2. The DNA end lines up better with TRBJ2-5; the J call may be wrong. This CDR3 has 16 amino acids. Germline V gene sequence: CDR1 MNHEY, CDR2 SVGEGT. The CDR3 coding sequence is TGTGCCAGCACCCGACTAGCGGGAGGGGGAGGAGAGACCCAGTACTTC. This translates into CASTRLAGGGGETQYF.

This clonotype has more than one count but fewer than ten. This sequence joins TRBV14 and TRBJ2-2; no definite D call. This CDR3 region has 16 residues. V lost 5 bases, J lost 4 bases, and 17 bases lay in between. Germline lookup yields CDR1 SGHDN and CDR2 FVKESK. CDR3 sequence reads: CASSKGSWFSTGELFF. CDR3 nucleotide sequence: TGTGCCAGCAGCAAAGGATCGTGGTTCTCCACCGGGGAGCTGTTTTTT. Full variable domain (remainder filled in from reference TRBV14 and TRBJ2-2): EAGVTQFPSHSVIEKGQTVTLRCDPISGHDNLYWYRRVMGKEIKFLLHFVKESKQDESGMPNNRFLAERTGGTYSTLKVQPAELEDSGVYFCASSKGSWFSTGELFFGEGSRLTVL.

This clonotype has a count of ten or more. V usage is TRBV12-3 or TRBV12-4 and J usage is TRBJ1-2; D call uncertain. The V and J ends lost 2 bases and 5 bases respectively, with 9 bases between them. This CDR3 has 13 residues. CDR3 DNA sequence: TGTGCCAGCAGTTTAAAAGGGCCGTATGGCTACACCTTC. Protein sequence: CASSLKGPYGYTF.

This CDR3 reads CASRDLDTQYF. The CDR3 nucleotides are TGTGCCAGCAGGGACCTGGATACGCAGTATTTT. The chain uses TRBV7-9 and TRBJ2-3; no definite D call. From germline, CDR1 is SEHNR and CDR2 FQNEAQ (reference sequence). The V and J ends lost 6 bases and 6 bases respectively, with 7 bases between them. The CDR3 totals 11 residues.

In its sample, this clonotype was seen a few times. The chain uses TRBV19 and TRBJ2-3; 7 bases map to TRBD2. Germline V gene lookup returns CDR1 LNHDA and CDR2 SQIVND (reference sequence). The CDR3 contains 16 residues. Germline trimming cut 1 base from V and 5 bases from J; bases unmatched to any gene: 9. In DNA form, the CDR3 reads TGTGCCAGTAGTATAGGACGCGGGACTATCAAAGATACGCAGTATTTT. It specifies CASSIGRGTIKDTQYF.

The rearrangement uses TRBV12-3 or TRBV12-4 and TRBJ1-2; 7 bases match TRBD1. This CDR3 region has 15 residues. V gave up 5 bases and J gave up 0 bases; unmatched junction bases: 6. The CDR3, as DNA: TGTGCCAGCAGTCCTTCCGGGACAGCTAACTATGGCTACACCTTC. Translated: CASSPSGTANYGYTF.

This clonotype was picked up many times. The CDR3: CSAIRGNQETQYF. The CDR3, as DNA: TGCAGTGCTATCCGAGGGAACCAAGAGACCCAGTACTTC. This rearrangement joins TRBV20-1 to TRBJ2-5; possible D gene TRBD2, 5 bases. Germline CDR1 is DFQATT and CDR2 is SNEGSKA (reference sequence). V was shortened by 4 bases and J by 0 bases, with 9 bases between the two germline ends. This CDR3 is built from 13 residues.

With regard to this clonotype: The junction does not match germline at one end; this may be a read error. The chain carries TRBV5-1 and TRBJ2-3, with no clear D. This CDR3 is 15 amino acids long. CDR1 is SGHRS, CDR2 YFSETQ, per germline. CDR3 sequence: CVSSFLVLMADTQYF. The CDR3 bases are TGCGTCAGCAGCTTCCTAGTATTAATGGCAGATACGCAGTATTTT.

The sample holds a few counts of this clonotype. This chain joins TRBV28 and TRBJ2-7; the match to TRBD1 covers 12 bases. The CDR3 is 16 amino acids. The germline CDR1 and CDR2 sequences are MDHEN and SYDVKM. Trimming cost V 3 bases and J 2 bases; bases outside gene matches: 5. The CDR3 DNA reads TGTGCCAGCAGTTTCCATGGGACAGGGGGCCCCTACGAGCAGTACTTC. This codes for CASSFHGTGGPYEQYF.

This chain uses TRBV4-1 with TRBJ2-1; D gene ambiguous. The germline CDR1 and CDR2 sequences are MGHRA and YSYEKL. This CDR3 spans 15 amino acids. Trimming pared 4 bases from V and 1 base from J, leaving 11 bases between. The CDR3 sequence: CASSPSVLSYNEQFF. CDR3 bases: TGCGCCAGCAGCCCAAGTGTGCTATCCTACAATGAGCAGTTCTTC.

CDR3 sequence reads: CSASGANSYNEQFF. The CDR3 bases are TGCAGTGCTAGCGGAGCGAATTCCTACAATGAGCAGTTCTTC. The chain uses TRBV20-1 and TRBJ2-1, with unresolved D. V gave up 3 bases and J gave up 1 base, with 10 bases separating them. Germline CDR1 DFQATT, CDR2 SNEGSKA (reference sequence). The CDR3 has 14 amino acids.

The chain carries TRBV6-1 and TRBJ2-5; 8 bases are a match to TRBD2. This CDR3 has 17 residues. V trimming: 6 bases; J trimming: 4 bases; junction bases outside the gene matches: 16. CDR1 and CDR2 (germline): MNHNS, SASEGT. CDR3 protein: CASSPDLTRGGLETQYF. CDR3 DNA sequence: TGTGCCAGCAGCCCCGACCTCACACGGGGGGGCCTAGAGACCCAGTACTTC.

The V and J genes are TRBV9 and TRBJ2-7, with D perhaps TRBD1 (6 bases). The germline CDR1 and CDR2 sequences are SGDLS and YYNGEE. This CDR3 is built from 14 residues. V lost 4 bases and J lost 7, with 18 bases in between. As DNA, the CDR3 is TGTGCCAGCAGCCTGGGGCGGACAGACAATGAGCAGTACTTC. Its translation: CASSLGRTDNEQYF.

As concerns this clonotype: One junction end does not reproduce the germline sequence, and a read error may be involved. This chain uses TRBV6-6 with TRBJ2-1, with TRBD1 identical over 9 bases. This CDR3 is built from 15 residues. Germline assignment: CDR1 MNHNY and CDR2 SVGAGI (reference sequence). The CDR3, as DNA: TGTGCCAGCGGTTACGAGGACAGGGGCTTTCATGAGCAGTTCTTC. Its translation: CASGYEDRGFHEQFF.

The CDR3 reads CASQQRTGIETQYF. The CDR3 DNA is TGTGCCAGCCAGCAGCGCACAGGGATCGAGACCCAGTACTTC. The J gene is TRBJ2-5, the V gene TRBV2, with a weak D call TRBD1 (6 bases). Germline CDR1 and CDR2: SNHLY and FYNNEI. V gave up 8 bases and J gave up 5 bases, with 18 bases separating them. The CDR3 is 14 residues long.

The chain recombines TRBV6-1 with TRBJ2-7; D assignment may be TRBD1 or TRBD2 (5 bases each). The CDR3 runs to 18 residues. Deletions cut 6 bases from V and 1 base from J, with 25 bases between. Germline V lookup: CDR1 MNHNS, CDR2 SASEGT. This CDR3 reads CASRPVWGFGDQSYEQYF. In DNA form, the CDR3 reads TGTGCCAGCAGACCTGTCTGGGGGTTCGGGGATCAGTCCTACGAGCAGTACTTC.

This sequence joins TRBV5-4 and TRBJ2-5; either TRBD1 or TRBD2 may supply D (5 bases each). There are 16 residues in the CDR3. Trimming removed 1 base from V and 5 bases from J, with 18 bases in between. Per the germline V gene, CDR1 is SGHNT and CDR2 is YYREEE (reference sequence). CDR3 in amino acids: CASSLKLARGIETQYF. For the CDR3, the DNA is TGTGCCAGCAGCTTGAAACTTGCCCGGGGCATTGAGACCCAGTACTTC.

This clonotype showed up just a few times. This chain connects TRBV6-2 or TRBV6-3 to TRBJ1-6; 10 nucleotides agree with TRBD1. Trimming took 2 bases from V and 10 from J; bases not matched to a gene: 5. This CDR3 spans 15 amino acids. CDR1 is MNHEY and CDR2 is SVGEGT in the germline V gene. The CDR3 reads CASSYGTGDSSPLHF. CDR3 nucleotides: TGTGCCAGCAGTTACGGGACAGGGGATTCATCACCCCTCCACTTT.

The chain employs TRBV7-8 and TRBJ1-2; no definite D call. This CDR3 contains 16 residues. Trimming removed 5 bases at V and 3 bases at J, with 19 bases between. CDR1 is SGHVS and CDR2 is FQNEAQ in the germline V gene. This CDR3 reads CASSPYENRAYYGYTF. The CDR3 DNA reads TGTGCCAGCAGCCCCTACGAGAACCGGGCGTACTATGGCTACACCTTC.